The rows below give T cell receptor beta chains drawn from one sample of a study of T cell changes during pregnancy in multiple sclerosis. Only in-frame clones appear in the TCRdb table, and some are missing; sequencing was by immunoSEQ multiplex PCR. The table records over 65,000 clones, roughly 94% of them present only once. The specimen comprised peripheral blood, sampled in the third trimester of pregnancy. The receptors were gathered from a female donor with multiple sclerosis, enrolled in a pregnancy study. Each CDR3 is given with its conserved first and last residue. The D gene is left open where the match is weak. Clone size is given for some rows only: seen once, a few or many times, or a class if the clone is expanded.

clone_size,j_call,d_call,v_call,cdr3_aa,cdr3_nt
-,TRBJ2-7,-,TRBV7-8,CASSLDRSSYEQYF,TGTGCCAGCAGCTTAGACAGGAGCTCCTACGAGCAGTACTTC
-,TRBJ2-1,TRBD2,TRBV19,CASSRAWGGDYNEQFF,TGTGCCAGTAGTAGGGCGTGGGGGGGGGACTACAATGAGCAGTTCTTC
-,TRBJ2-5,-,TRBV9,CASTGGGGQETQYF,TGTGCCAGCACGGGGGGCGGAGGGCAAGAGACCCAGTACTTC
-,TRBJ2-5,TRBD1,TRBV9,CASSVGGGTETQYF,TGTGCCAGCAGCGTAGGAGGGGGCACGGAGACCCAGTACTTC
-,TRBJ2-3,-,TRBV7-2,CASSLVPLPDTQYF,TGTGCCAGCAGCTTAGTTCCCCTACCAGATACGCAGTATTTT
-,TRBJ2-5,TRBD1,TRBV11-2,CASSADRGPVETQYF,TGTGCCAGCAGCGCCGACAGGGGGCCGGTGGAGACCCAGTACTTC
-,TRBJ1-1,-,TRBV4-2,CASSQRWDILNTEAFF,TGTGCCAGCAGCCAAAGGTGGGACATCCTGAACACTGAAGCTTTCTTT
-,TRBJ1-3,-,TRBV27,CASSLRAGLGNTIYF,TGTGCCAGCAGTTTAAGGGCAGGGCTCGGAAACACCATATATTTT
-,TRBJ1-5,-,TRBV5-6,CASSSQGGMQPQHF,TGTGCCAGCAGCTCCCAGGGAGGAATGCAGCCCCAGCATTTT
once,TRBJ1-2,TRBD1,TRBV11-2,CASSSPGDRGQYGYTF,TGTGCCAGCAGCTCACCTGGGGACAGGGGGCAATATGGCTACACCTTC
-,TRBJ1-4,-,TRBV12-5,CASGFRTDGLTATNEKLFF,TGTGCTAGTGGTTTTAGGACAGACGGATTAACTGCAACTAATGAAAAACTGTTTTTT
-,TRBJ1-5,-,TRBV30,CAWRGQGGNQPQHF,TGTGCCTGGAGGGGGCAGGGTGGCAATCAGCCCCAGCATTTT
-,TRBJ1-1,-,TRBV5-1,CASSLAGAIQNTEAFF,TGCGCCAGCAGCTTGGCAGGGGCCATTCAGAACACTGAAGCTTTCTTT
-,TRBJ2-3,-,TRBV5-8,CASSLEGRGGTDTQYF,TGTGCCAGCAGCTTGGAGGGCAGGGGAGGCACAGATACGCAGTATTTT
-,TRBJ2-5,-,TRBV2,CASRNAGVETQYF,TGTGCCAGCAGGAACGCAGGGGTAGAGACCCAGTACTTC
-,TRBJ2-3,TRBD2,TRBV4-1,CAGSLSGGGGGTDTQYF,TGCGCCGGCAGCCTCTCCGGGGGCGGGGGGGGAACAGATACGCAGTATTTT
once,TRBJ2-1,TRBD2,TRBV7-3,CASSQRLAGGLGEQFF,TGTGCCAGCAGTCAAAGACTAGCGGGGGGTTTGGGTGAGCAGTTCTTC
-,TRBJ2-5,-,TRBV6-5,CASKNREAHQETQYF,TGTGCCAGCAAAAATAGAGAAGCTCACCAAGAGACCCAGTACTTC
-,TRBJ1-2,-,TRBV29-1,CSVAGPVWGYTF,TGCAGCGTCGCAGGGCCCGTGTGGGGCTACACCTTC
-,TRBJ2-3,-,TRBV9,CASSVAISATDTQYF,TGTGCCAGCAGCGTAGCTATAAGCGCCACAGATACGCAGTATTTT
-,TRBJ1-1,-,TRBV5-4,CASSLLGSEAFF,TGTGCCAGCAGCTTGCTTGGCAGTGAAGCTTTCTTT
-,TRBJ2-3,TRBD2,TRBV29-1,CSAALAGGTDTQYF,TGCAGCGCAGCACTAGCGGGGGGGACAGATACGCAGTATTTT
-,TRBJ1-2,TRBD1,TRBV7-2,CASSLGVTGDGYTF,TGTGCCAGCAGCTTGGGCGTGACAGGGGATGGCTACACCTTC
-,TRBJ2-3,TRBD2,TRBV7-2,CASSLARGGGGTDTQYF,TGTGCCAGCAGCTTAGCGCGGGGGGGAGGTGGCACAGATACGCAGTATTTT
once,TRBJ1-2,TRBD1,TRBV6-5,CASTLTGGLHGYTF,TGTGCCAGCACTTTGACAGGGGGTTTACATGGCTACACCTTC
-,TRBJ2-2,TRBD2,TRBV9,CASSVGVAGYTGELFF,TGTGCCAGCAGCGTAGGAGTAGCGGGATACACCGGGGAGCTGTTTTTT
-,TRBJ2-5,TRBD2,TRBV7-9,CASSLDGGEQETQYF,TGTGCCAGCAGCTTAGATGGGGGGGAACAAGAGACCCAGTACTTC
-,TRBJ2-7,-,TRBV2,CASMAGYYSYEQYF,TGTGCCAGCATGGCGGGGTACTACTCCTACGAGCAGTACTTC
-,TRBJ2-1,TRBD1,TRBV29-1,CSTDPGTDYNEQFF,TGCAGCACCGACCCCGGGACAGACTACAATGAGCAGTTCTTC
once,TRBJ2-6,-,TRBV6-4,CASSEVGGASGANVLTF,TGTGCCAGCAGTGAGGTAGGGGGTGCCTCCGGGGCCAACGTCCTGACTTTC
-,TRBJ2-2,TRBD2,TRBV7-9,CASRPGLAYTGELFF,TGTGCCAGCAGACCGGGACTAGCCTACACCGGGGAGCTGTTTTTT
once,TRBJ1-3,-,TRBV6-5,CASSYGSPGSRNTIYF,TGTGCCAGCAGTTACGGCTCACCAGGGTCTCGGAACACCATATATTTT
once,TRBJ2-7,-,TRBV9,CASSANRSSKSSYEQYF,TGTGCCAGCAGCGCCAACCGTAGTTCGAAGAGCTCCTACGAGCAGTACTTC
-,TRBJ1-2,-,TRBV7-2,CASGPEANYGYTF,TGTGCCAGCGGCCCGGAGGCGAACTATGGCTACACCTTC
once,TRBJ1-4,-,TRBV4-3,CASSFRTNEKLFF,TGCGCCAGCAGTTTTCGGACTAATGAAAAACTGTTTTTT
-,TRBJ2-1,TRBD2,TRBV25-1,CASSALTGGLHNEQFF,TGTGCCAGCAGTGCCTTGACGGGGGGGTTGCACAATGAGCAGTTCTTC
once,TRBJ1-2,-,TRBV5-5,CASSPGGNGYTF,TGTGCCAGCAGCCCGGGGGGGAATGGCTACACCTTC
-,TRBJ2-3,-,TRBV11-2,CASSLGSRNTDTQYF,TGTGCCAGCAGCTTAGGTAGCCGTAACACAGATACGCAGTATTTT
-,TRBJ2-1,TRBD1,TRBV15,CATSRPTSRDRGGEHWFF,TGTGCCACCAGCAGACCAACCTCCCGGGACAGGGGGGGTGAGCATTGGTTCTTC
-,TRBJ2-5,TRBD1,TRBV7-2,CASSWTGFGETQYF,TGTGCCAGCAGCTGGACAGGGTTCGGAGAGACCCAGTACTTC
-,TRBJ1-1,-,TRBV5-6,CASSKDTGTLWNTEAFF,TGTGCCAGCAGCAAGGACACCGGGACACTATGGAACACTGAAGCTTTCTTT
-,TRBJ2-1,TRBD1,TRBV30,CAWGPGDRDNNEQFF,TGTGCCTGGGGTCCAGGGGACAGGGATAACAATGAGCAGTTCTTC
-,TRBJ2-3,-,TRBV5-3,CARTPSGRSTDTQYF,TGTGCCAGGACCCCCAGCGGGCGTAGCACAGATACGCAGTATTTT
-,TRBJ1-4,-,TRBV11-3,CAPGGRGSLNEKLFF,TGTGCCCCAGGCGGCAGGGGTAGTCTTAATGAAAAACTGTTTTTT
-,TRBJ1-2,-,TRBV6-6,CASTLGGGTTYGYTF,TGTGCCAGCACCCTAGGGGGGGGAACGACCTATGGCTACACCTTC
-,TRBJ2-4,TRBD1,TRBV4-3,CASSPNRDRGPNIQYF,TGCGCCAGCAGCCCCAACCGGGACAGGGGGCCAAACATTCAGTACTTC
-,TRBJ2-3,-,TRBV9,CASSVVGGSPTDTQYF,TGTGCCAGCAGCGTAGTCGGAGGGTCCCCTACAGATACGCAGTATTTT
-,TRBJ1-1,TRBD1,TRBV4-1,CASSHPFGQANMNTEAFF,TGCGCCAGCAGCCATCCCTTCGGACAGGCGAACATGAACACTGAAGCTTTCTTT
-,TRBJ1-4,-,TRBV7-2,CASSLGGGREKLFF,TGTGCCAGCAGCTTAGGAGGGGGAAGGGAAAAACTGTTTTTT
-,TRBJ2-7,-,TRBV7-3,CASSRDRGYEQYF,TGTGCCAGCAGCCGAGACAGAGGTTACGAGCAGTACTTC
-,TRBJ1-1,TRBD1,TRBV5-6,CASRRQGLSTEAFF,TGTGCCAGCAGGAGACAGGGGCTGAGCACTGAAGCTTTCTTT